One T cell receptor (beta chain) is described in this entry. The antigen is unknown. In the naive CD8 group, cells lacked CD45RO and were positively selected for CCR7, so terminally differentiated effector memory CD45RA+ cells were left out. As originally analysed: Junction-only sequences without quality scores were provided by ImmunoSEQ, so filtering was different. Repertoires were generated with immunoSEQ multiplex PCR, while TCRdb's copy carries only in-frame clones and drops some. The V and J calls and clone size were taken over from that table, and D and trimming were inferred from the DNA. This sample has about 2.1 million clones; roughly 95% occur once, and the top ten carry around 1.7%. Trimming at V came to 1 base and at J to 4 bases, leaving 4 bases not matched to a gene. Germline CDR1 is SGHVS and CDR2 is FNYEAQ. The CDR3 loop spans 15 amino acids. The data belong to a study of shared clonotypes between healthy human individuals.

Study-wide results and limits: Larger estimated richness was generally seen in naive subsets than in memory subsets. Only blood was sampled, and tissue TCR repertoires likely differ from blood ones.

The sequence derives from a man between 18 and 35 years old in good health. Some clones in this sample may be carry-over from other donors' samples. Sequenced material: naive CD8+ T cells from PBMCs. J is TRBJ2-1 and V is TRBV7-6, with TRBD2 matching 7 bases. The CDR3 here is CASSLEGGPYNEQFF. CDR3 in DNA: TGTGCCAGCAGCTTAGAGGGAGGGCCATACAATGAGCAGTTCTTC.